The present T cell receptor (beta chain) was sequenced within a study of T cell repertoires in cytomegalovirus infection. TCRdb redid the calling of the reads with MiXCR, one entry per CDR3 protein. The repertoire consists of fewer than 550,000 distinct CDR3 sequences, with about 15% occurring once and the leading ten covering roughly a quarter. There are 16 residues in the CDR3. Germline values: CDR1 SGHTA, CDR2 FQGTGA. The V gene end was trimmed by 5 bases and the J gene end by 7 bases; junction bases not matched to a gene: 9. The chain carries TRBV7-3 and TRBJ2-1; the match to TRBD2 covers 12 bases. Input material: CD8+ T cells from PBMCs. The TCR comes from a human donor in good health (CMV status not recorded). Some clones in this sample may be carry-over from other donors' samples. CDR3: CASSNTTSGRRNEQFF. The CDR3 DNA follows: TGTGCCAGCAGCAACACGACTAGCGGGAGAAGGAATGAGCAGTTCTTC.